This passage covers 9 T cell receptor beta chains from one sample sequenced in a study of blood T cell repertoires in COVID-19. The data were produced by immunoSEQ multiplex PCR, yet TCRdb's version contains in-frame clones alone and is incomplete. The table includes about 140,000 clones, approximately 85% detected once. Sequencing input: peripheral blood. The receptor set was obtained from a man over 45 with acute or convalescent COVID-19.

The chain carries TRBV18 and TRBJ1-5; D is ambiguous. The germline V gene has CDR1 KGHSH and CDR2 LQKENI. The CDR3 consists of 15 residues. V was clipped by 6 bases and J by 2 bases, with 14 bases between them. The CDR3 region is CASSPTVGGNQPQHF. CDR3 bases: TGTGCCAGCTCGCCAACCGTCGGGGGCAATCAGCCCCAGCATTTT.

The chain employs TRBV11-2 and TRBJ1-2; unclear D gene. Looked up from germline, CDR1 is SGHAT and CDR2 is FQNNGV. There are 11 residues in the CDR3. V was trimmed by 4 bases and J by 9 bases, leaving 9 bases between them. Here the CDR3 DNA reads TGTGCCAGCAGCTCAGGATTGAGCTACACCTTC. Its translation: CASSSGLSYTF.

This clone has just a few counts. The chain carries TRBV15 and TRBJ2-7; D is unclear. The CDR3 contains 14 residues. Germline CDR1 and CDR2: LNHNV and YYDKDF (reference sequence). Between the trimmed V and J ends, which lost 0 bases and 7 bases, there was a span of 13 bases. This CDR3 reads CATSRDLGSYEQYF. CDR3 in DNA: TGTGCCACCAGCAGAGATCTAGGCAGTTATGAGCAGTACTTC.

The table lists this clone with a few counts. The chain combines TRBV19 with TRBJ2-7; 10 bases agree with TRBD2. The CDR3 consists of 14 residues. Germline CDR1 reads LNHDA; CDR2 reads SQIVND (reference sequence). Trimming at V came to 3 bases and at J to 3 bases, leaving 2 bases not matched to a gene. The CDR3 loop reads CASSIGLADYEQYF. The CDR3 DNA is TGTGCCAGTAGTATCGGACTAGCGGACTACGAGCAGTACTTC.

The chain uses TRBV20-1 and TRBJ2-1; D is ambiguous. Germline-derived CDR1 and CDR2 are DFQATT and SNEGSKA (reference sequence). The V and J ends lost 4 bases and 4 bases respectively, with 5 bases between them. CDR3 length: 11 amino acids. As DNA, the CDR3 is TGCAGTGCTACGGGTTACAATGAGCAGTTCTTC. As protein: CSATGYNEQFF.

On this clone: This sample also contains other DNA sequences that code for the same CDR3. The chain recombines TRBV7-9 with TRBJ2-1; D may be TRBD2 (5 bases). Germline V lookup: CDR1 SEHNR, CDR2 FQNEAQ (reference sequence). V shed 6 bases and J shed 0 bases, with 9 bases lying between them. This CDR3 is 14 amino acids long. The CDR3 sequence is CASSPGGSYNEQFF. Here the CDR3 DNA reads TGTGCCAGCAGTCCCGGAGGCTCCTACAATGAGCAGTTCTTC.

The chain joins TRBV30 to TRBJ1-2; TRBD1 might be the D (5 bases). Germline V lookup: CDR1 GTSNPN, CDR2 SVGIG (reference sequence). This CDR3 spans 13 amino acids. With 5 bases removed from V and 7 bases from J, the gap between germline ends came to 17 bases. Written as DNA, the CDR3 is TGTGCCTGGCAGCAGGGAGGATCCGGTGGCTACACCTTC. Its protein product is CAWQQGGSGGYTF.

The CDR3 DNA is TGTGCCAGCAGCTACCTGCGGGGGTTTAATGAAAAACTGTTTTTT. Its translation is CASSYLRGFNEKLFF. The chain uses TRBV5-6 and TRBJ1-4, with D possibly matching TRBD1 (5 bases). The germline V and J ends were trimmed by 3 bases and 4 bases, with 13 bases remaining between them. Germline V gene lookup returns CDR1 SGHDT and CDR2 YYEEEE. The CDR3 extends over 15 amino acids.

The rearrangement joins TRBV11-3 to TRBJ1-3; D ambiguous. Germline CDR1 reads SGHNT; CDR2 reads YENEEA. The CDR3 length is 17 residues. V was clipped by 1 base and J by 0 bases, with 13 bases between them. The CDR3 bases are TGTGCCAGCAGCTTAGGCCTTCGCCCTAGCTCTGGAAACACCATATATTTT. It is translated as CASSLGLRPSSGNTIYF.